One sample yielded the 5 T cell receptor beta chains listed below, sequenced in a study of T cell responses to AZD1222 COVID-19 vaccine. The method was immunoSEQ multiplex PCR; TCRdb's version includes in-frame clones alone and lacks a portion of them. The sample holds about 100,000 clones; about 87% are singletons and the top ten take roughly 15%. Sequencing used peripheral blood, obtained on day 0 of AZD1222 vaccination. Source of these receptors: an adult in good health.

The chain couples TRBV20-1 to TRBJ1-2; 9 bases map to TRBD1. The CDR3 length is 11 residues. CDR1 is DFQATT and CDR2 is SNEGSKA in the germline V gene (reference sequence). CDR3 protein: CSVQGAGGYTF. Here the CDR3 DNA reads TGCAGCGTACAGGGGGCGGGTGGCTACACCTTC.

This clone was detected a few times. This chain joins TRBV5-1 and TRBJ2-1, with a weak D call TRBD2 (6 bases). The length of the CDR3 is 14 residues. The germline CDR1 and CDR2 sequences are SGHRS and YFSETQ. V was trimmed by 3 bases and J by 3 bases, leaving 10 bases between them. DNA of the CDR3: TGCGCCAGCAGCTCCGCGGAGGGCTACAATGAGCAGTTCTTC. Translating it yields CASSSAEGYNEQFF.

V and J are TRBV19 and TRBJ1-1; tentative D call: TRBD1 (5 bases). This CDR3 region has 15 residues. V gave up 4 bases and J gave up 5 bases, with 17 bases separating them. Per germline, CDR1 LNHDA and CDR2 SQIVND (reference sequence). Here the CDR3 DNA reads TGTGCCAGTAGTAAGGACCGAGGAACAGGTACTGAAGCTTTCTTT. As protein: CASSKDRGTGTEAFF. The variable domain in full, with the rest retrieved from reference TRBV19 and TRBJ1-1, is DGGITQSPKYLFRKEGQNVTLSCEQNLNHDAMYWYRQDPGQGLRLIYYSQIVNDFQKGDIAEGYSVSREKKESFPLTVTSAQKNPTAFYLCASSKDRGTGTEAFFGQGTRLTVV.

The CDR3 DNA follows: TGTGCCAGCAGCGATCACGACAGGGGAGGAAAAGACGAGCAGTACTTC. This gives the protein CASSDHDRGGKDEQYF. The rearrangement links TRBV9 to TRBJ2-7; 8 nucleotides line up with TRBD1. Germline lookup yields CDR1 SGDLS and CDR2 YYNGEE. The CDR3 extends over 16 amino acids. V lost 3 bases to trimming and J lost 5 bases; unmatched junction nucleotides: 13. The full variable domain, completed using reference TRBV9 and TRBJ2-7, is DSGVTQTPKHLITATGQRVTLRCSPRSGDLSVYWYQQSLDQGLQFLIQYYNGEERAKGNILERFSAQQFPDLHSELNLSSLELGDSALYFCASSDHDRGGKDEQYFGPGTRLTVT.

The chain joins TRBV12-3 or TRBV12-4 to TRBJ2-2; no clear D gene. Trimming took off 6 bases at V and 7 bases at J, with 12 bases between the two ends. The CDR3 runs to 13 residues. CDR3 nucleotide sequence: TGTGCCAGCAGCATTCTGACGGTCGGGGAGCTGTTTTTT. Translated: CASSILTVGELFF.